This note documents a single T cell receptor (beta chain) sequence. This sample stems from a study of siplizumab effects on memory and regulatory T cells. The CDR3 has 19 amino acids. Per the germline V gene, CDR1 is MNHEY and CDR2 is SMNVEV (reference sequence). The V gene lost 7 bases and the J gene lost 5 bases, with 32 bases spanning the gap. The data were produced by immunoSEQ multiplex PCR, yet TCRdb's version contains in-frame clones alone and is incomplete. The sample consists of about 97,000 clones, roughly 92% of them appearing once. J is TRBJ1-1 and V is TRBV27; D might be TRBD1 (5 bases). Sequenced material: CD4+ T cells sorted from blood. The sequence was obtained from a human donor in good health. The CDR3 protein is CASTKVYVSVGGKRTEAFF. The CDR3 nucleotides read TGTGCCAGCACCAAAGTTTATGTTTCCGTCGGGGGTAAGAGGACTGAAGCTTTCTTT.